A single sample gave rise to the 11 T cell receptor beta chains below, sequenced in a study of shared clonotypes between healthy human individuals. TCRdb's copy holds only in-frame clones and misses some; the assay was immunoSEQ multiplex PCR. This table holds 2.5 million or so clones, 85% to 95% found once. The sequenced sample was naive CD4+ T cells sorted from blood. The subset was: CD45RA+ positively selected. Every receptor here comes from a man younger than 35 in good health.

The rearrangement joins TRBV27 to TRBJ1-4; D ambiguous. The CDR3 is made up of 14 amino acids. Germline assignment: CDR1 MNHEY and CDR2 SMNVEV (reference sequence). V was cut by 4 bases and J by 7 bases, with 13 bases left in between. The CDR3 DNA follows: TGTGCCAGCAGTTGGAACCCTAATAGTGAAAAACTGTTTTTT. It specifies CASSWNPNSEKLFF.

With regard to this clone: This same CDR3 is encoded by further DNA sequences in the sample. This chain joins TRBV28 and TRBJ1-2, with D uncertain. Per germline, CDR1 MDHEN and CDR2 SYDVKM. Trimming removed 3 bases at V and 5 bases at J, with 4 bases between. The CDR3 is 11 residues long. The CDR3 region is CASSFRYGYTF. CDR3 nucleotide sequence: TGTGCCAGCAGTTTCCGATATGGCTACACCTTC.

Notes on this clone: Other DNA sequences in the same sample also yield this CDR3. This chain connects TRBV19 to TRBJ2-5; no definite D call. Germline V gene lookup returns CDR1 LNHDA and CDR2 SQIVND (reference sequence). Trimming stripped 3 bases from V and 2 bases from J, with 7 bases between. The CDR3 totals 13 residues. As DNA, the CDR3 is TGTGCCAGTAGTATTGGAGCTCAAGAGACCCAGTACTTC. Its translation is CASSIGAQETQYF.

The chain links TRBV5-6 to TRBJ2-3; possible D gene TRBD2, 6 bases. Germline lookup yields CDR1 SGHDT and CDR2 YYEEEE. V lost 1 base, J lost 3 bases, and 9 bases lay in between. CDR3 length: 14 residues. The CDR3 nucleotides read TGTGCCAGCAGCTTGAGGCGGGGAACAGATACGCAGTATTTT. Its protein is CASSLRRGTDTQYF.

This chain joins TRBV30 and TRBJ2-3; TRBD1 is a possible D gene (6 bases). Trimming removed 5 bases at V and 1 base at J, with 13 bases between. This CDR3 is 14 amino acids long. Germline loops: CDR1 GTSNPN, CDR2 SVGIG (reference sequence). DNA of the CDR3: TGTGCCTGGCAACCGGGACAACGCACAGATACGCAGTATTTT. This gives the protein CAWQPGQRTDTQYF.

The CDR3 DNA is TGTGCCAGCACTCCTCCCCTGGGTAGCGAAAGCTACGAGCAGTACTTC. Encoded protein: CASTPPLGSESYEQYF. This chain links TRBV7-2 with TRBJ2-7; a possible D gene is TRBD2 (5 bases). This CDR3 comprises 16 residues. V lost 7 bases and J lost 3, with 22 bases in between. Germline CDR1 reads SGHTA; CDR2 reads FQGNSA.

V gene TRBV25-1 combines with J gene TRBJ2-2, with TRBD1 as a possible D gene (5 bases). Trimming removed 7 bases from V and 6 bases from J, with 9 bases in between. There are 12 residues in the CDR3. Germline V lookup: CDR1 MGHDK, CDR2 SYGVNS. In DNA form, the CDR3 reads TGTGCCAGCAATAAGGGGCCCGGGGAGCTGTTTTTT. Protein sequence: CASNKGPGELFF. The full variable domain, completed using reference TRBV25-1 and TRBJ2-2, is EADIYQTPRYLVIGTGKKITLECSQTMGHDKMYWYQQDPGMELHLIHYSYGVNSTEKGDLSSESTVSRIRTEHFPLTLESARPSHTSQYLCASNKGPGELFFGEGSRLTVL.

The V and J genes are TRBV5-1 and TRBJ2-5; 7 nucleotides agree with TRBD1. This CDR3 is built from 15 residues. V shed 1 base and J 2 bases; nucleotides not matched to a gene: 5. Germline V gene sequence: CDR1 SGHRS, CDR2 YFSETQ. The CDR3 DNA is TGCGCCAGCAGCTTGTTAACAGGGGCACAAGAGACCCAGTACTTC. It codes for CASSLLTGAQETQYF.

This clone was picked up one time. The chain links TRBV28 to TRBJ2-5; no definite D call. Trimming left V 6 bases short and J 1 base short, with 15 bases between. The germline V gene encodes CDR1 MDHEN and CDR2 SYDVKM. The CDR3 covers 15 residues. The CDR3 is CASRAGRLGQETQYF. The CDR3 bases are TGTGCCAGCAGGGCTGGCAGGTTGGGCCAAGAGACCCAGTACTTC.

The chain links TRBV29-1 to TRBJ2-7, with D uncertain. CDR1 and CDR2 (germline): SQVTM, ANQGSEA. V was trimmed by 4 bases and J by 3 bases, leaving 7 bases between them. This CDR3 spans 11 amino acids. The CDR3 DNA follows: TGCAGCGTTGGTCAGAACTACGAGCAGTACTTC. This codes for CSVGQNYEQYF.

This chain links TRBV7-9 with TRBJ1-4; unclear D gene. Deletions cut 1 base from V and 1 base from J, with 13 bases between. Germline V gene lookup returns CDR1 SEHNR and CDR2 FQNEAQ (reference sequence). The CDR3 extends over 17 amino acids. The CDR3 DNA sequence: TGTGCCAGCAGCTTAGTCGGCGCCTCGAGAACTAATGAAAAACTGTTTTTT. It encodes CASSLVGASRTNEKLFF.